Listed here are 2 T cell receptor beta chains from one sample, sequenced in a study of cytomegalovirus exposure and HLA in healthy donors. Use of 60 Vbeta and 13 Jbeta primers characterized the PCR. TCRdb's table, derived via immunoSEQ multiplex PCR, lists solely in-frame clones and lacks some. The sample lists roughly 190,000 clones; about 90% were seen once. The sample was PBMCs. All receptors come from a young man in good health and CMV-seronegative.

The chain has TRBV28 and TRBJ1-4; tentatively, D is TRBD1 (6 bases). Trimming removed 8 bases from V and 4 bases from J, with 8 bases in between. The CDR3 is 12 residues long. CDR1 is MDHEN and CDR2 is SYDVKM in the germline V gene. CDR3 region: CASGRGNEKLFF. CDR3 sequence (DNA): TGTGCCAGCGGCAGGGGTAATGAAAAACTGTTTTTT.

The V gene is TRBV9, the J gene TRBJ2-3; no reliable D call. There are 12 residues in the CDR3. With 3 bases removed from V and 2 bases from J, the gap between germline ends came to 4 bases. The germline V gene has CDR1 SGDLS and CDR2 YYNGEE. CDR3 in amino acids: CASSAFTDTQYF. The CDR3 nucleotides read TGTGCCAGCAGCGCCTTCACAGATACGCAGTATTTT. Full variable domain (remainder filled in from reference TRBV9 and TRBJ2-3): DSGVTQTPKHLITATGQRVTLRCSPRSGDLSVYWYQQSLDQGLQFLIQYYNGEERAKGNILERFSAQQFPDLHSELNLSSLELGDSALYFCASSAFTDTQYFGPGTRLTVL.